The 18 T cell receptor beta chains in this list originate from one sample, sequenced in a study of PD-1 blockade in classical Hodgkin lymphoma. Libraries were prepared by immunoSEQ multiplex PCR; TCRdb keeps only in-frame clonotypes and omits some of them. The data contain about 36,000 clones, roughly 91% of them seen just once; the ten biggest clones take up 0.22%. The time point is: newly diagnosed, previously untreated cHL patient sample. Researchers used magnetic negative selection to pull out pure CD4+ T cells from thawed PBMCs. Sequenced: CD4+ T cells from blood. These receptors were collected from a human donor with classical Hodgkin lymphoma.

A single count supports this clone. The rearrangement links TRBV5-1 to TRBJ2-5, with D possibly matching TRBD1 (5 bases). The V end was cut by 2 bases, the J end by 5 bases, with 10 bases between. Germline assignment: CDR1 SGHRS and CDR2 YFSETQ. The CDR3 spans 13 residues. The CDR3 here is CASSFPGLETQYF. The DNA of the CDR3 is TGCGCCAGCAGCTTTCCAGGGTTGGAGACCCAGTACTTC.

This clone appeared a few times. The CDR3 spells CASSVDPGRTGYTF. DNA for the CDR3: TGTGCCAGCAGCGTAGATCCAGGGCGGACTGGCTACACCTTC. The genes are TRBV9 and TRBJ1-2; the D gene is possibly TRBD1 (5 bases). The CDR3 is 14 residues long. The V end lost 0 bases, the J end lost 7 bases, and 13 bases lay between the germline ends. Per germline, CDR1 SGDLS and CDR2 YYNGEE.

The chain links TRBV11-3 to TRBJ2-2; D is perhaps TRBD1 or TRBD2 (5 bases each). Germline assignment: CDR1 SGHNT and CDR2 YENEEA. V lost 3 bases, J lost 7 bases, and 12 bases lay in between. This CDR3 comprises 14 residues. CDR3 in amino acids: CASSFVVGDGELFF. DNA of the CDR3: TGTGCCAGCAGCTTTGTGGTGGGGGACGGGGAGCTGTTTTTT.

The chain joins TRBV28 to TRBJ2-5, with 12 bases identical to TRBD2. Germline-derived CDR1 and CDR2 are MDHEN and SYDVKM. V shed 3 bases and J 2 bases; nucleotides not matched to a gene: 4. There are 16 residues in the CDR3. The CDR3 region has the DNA TGTGCCAGCAGTTTTACTAGCGGGAGGACTCAAGAGACCCAGTACTTC. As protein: CASSFTSGRTQETQYF. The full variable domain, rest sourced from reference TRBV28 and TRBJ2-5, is DVKVTQSSRYLVKRTGEKVFLECVQDMDHENMFWYRQDPGLGLRLIYFSYDVKMKEKGDIPEGYSVSREKKERFSLILESASTNQTSMYLCASSFTSGRTQETQYFGPGTRLLVL.

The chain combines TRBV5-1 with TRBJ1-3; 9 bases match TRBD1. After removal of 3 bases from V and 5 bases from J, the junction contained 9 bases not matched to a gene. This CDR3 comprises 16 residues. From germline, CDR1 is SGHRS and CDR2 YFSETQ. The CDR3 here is CASSWGDRAGRNTIYF. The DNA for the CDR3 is TGCGCCAGCAGCTGGGGGGACAGGGCAGGACGAAACACCATATATTTT.

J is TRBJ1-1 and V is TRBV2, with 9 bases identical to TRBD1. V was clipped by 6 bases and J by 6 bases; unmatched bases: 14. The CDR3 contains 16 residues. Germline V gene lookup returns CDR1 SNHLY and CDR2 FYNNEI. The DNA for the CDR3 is TGTGCCAGCAGGGGGACAGGGAACGTGTTTAGCGCTGAAGCTTTCTTT. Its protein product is CASRGTGNVFSAEAFF.

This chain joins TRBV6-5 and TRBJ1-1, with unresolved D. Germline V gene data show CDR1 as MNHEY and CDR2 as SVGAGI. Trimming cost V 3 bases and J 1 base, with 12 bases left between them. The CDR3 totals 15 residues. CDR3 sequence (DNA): TGTGCCAGCAGTTATTGGACCCCCGAGAACACTGAAGCTTTCTTT. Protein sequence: CASSYWTPENTEAFF.

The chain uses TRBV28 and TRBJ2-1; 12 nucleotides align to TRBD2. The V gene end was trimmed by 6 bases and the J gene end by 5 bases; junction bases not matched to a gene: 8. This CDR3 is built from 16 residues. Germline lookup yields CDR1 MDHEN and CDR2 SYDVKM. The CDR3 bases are TGTGCCAGCAGCCGTCTGGGACTAGCGGGTCACAATGAGCAGTTCTTC. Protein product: CASSRLGLAGHNEQFF. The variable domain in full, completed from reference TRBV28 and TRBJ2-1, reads DVKVTQSSRYLVKRTGEKVFLECVQDMDHENMFWYRQDPGLGLRLIYFSYDVKMKEKGDIPEGYSVSREKKERFSLILESASTNQTSMYLCASSRLGLAGHNEQFFGPGTRLTVL.

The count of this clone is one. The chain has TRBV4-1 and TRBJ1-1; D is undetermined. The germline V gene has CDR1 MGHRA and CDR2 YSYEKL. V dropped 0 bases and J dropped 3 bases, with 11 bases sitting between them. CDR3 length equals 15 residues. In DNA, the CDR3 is TGCGCCAGCAGCCAAGAACGGCCTGAGGACACTGAAGCTTTCTTT. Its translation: CASSQERPEDTEAFF.

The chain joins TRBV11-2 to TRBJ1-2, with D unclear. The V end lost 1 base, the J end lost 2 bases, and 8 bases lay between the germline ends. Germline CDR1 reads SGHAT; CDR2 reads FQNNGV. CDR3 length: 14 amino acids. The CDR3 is CASSLVTTNYGYTF. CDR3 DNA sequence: TGTGCCAGCAGCTTAGTGACCACCAACTATGGCTACACCTTC.

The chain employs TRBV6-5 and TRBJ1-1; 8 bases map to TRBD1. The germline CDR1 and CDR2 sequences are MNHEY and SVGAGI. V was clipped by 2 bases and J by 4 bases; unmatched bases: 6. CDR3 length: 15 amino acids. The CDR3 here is CASSYRGTGGTEAFF. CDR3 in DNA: TGTGCCAGCAGTTACAGGGGGACAGGAGGCACTGAAGCTTTCTTT.

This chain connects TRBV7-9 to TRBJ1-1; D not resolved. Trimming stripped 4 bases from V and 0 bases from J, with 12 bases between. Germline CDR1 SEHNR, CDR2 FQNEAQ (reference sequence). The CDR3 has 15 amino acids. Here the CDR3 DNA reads TGTGCCAGCAGCTCCCCACCGGAAATGAACACTGAAGCTTTCTTT. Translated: CASSSPPEMNTEAFF.

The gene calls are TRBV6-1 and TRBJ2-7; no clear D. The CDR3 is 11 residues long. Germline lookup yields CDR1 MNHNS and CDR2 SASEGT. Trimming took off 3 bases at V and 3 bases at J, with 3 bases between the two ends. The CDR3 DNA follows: TGTGCCAGCAGTGATAACTACGAGCAGTACTTC. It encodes CASSDNYEQYF.

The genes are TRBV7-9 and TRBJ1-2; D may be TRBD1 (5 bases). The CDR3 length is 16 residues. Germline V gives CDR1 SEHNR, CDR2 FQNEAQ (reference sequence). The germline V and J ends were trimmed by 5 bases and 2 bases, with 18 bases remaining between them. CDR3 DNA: TGTGCCAGCAGCCCTCGAGGGACCCCACACAACTATGGCTACACCTTC. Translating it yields CASSPRGTPHNYGYTF. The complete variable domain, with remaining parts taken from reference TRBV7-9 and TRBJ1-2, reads DTGVSQNPRHKITKRGQNVTFRCDPISEHNRLYWYRQTLGQGPEFLTYFQNEAQLEKSRLLSDRFSAERPKGSFSTLEIQRTEQGDSAMYLCASSPRGTPHNYGYTFGSGTRLTVV.

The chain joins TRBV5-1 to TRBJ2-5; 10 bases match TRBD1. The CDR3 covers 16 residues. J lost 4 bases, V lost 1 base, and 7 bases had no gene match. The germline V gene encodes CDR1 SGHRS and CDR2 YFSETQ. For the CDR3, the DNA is TGCGCCAGCAGCTTGCAGGGACAGGGGTCAGGAGAGACCCAGTACTTC. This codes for CASSLQGQGSGETQYF.

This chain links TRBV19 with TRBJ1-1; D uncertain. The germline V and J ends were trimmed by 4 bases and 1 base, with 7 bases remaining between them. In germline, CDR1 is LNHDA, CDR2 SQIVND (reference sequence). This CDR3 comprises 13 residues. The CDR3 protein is CASSRYTNTEAFF. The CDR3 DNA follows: TGTGCCAGTAGTAGATACACGAACACTGAAGCTTTCTTT.

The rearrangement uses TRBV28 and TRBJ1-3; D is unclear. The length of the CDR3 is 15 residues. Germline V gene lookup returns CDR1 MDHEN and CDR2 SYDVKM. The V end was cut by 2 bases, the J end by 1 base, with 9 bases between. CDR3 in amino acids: CASSLGSGSGNTIYF. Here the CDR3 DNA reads TGTGCCAGCAGTTTAGGGTCTGGGTCTGGAAACACCATATATTTT.

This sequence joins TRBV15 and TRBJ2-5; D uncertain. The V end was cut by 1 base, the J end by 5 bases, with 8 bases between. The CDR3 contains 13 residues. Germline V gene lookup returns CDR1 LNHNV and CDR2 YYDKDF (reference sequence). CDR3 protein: CATSRGLAETQYF. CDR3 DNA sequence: TGTGCCACCAGCAGAGGGTTAGCTGAGACCCAGTACTTC.